This is a list of T cell receptor beta chains from one sample in a study of blood T cell repertoires in COVID-19. Assay: immunoSEQ multiplex PCR; the TCRdb copy retains only in-frame clones and omits some. Among roughly 150,000 clones listed, approximately 87% were seen once. The specimen was peripheral blood. The receptors stem from a human donor in a cohort sampled during active COVID-19. Both conserved end residues are part of each CDR3. The D gene is left open where the match is weak. Only part of the rows carry a size: once, few, many, or a class if the clone is expanded.

>TRBD1|-|TRBV19|TRBJ1-5
TGTGCCAGTAGTATATCAGGGGGCCATCAGCCCCAGCATTTT
CASSISGGHQPQHF
>TRBD1|-|TRBV9|TRBJ2-7
TGTGCCAGCAGCGTAGCTTTCGGACAGGGCATCTACGAGCAGTACTTC
CASSVAFGQGIYEQYF
>TRBD1|-|TRBV5-6|TRBJ1-4
TGTGCCAGCAGCCAGGGACAGGGAGGTGAAAAACTGTTTTTT
CASSQGQGGEKLFF
>-|few|TRBV7-2|TRBJ2-1
TGTGCCAGCAGCCCGGGGGGCGGGGTTAGGGACAATGAGCAGTTCTTC
CASSPGGGVRDNEQFF
>-|once|TRBV6-2/TRBV6-3|TRBJ1-1
TGTGCCAGCAGCGACACTCCTGAAGCTTTCTTT
CASSDTPEAFF
>TRBD2|-|TRBV5-4|TRBJ2-4
TGTGCCAGCAGCCCCGGGGGACTAGCGGGAGCCAAAAACATTCAGTACTTC
CASSPGGLAGAKNIQYF
>-|few|TRBV9|TRBJ1-2
TGTGCCAGCAGCGCGGCCCGGGAGTATGGCTACACCTTC
CASSAAREYGYTF
>TRBD1|-|TRBV9|TRBJ1-2
TGTGCCAGCAGCCCTCTGACAGGGACCTATGGCTACACCTTC
CASSPLTGTYGYTF
>TRBD1|-|TRBV11-2|TRBJ2-3
TGTGCCAGCAGCCCACAAGGGGGACAGGGGGGAGATACGCAGTATTTT
CASSPQGGQGGDTQYF
>-|-|TRBV6-5|TRBJ2-7
TGTGCCAGCAGTTACTCGAAGGGGGGGCCTTTCTACGAGCAGTACTTC
CASSYSKGGPFYEQYF